These T cell receptor beta chains were read from a single sample in a study of cytomegalovirus exposure and HLA in healthy donors. Only in-frame clones appear in the TCRdb table, and some are missing; sequencing was by immunoSEQ multiplex PCR. The table includes approximately 140,000 clones, 80% to 85% detected once. The sequencing sample was made of PBMCs. These receptors were collected from a male donor in good health and CMV-seropositive. Each CDR3 is given with its conserved first and last residue. D genes are given only for firm matches. For some rows the clone size is stated as once, few or many, or as a class when expanded; others skip it.

>TRBV4-2|TRBJ2-7|once|TRBD2
TGTGCCAGCAGCTCCCAGCGGGAGGGCCTGTACGAGCAGTACTTC
CASSSQREGLYEQYF
>TRBV6-5|TRBJ1-3|.|TRBD1
TGTGCCAGCAGTCGACAGGGGGCTGGAAACACCATATATTTT
CASSRQGAGNTIYF
>TRBV27|TRBJ2-4|.|TRBD2
TGTGCCAGCAGTCCCCGATGGCAGCGGGAGGGCCAGTACTTC
CASSPRWQREGQYF
>TRBV7-2|TRBJ2-5|.|TRBD1
TGTGCCAGCAGCTTAGGATTGGGACAGGGGGCGCGGGAGACCCAGTACTTC
CASSLGLGQGARETQYF
>TRBV19|TRBJ2-2|.|.
TGTGCCAGTAGTCCGGGGGATCTGACCGGGGAGCTGTTTTTT
CASSPGDLTGELFF
>TRBV27|TRBJ2-5|few|TRBD2
TGTGCCAGCAGTTTCTCGACTAGCGGACAAGAGACCCAGTACTTC
CASSFSTSGQETQYF
>TRBV6-1|TRBJ2-7|.|TRBD1
TGTGCCAGCAACCTTGACAGGGTCGAGCAGTACTTC
CASNLDRVEQYF
>TRBV2|TRBJ1-6|.|TRBD1
TGTGCCAGCCAAAATGGGACAGTGCCCTCACCCCTCCACTTT
CASQNGTVPSPLHF
>TRBV7-9|TRBJ2-7|.|.
TGTGCCAGCAGCTTAGACGGGGTAGTGCACGAGCAGTACTTC
CASSLDGVVHEQYF
>TRBV6-1|TRBJ2-2|.|TRBD2
TGTGCCAGCAGTGGTCTAGCGGGAGATAACACCGGGGAGCTGTTTTTT
CASSGLAGDNTGELFF
>TRBV6-1|TRBJ2-1|.|TRBD1
TGTGCCAGCAGTGAAATGGACGGGACAGGGGGAGGCGATGAGCAGTTCTTC
CASSEMDGTGGGDEQFF
>TRBV9|TRBJ1-2|once|.
TGTGCCAGCAGCGTAGTGGAGGGCGGCTACACCTTC
CASSVVEGGYTF
>TRBV7-6|TRBJ1-2|.|.
TGTGCCAGCAGCTCTCAGGCCCATGACAACTATGGCTACACCTTC
CASSSQAHDNYGYTF
>TRBV9|TRBJ1-2|few|TRBD1
TGTGCCAGCAGCGAGACAGGGGTTAATGGCTACACCTTC
CASSETGVNGYTF